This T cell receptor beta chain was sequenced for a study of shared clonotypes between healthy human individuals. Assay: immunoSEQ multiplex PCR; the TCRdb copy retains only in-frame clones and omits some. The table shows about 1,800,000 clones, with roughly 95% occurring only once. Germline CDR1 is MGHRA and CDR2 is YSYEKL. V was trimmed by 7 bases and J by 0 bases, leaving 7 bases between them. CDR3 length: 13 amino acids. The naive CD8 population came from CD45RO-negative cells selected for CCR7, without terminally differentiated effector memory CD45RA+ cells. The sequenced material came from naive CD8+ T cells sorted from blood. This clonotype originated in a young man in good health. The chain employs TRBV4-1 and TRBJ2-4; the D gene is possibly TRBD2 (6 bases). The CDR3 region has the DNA TGCGCCAGCACGGGGGTAGCCAAAAACATTCAGTACTTC. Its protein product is CASTGVAKNIQYF.